What follows are 26 T cell receptor beta chains derived from one specimen sequenced in a study of vaccination effects on CD4 cells after COVID-19. Antigen-specific CD4+ T cell clonotypes were called by their expansion after viral peptide-pool culture in ViraFEST. Culture lasted 10 days before CD4+ T cell isolation. Either the mRNA-1273 or the BNT162b2 vaccine was given to participants as two doses. Libraries were prepared by immunoSEQ multiplex PCR; TCRdb keeps only in-frame clonotypes and omits some of them. The sample holds about 60,000 clones, approximately 78% seen once. These receptors lack a known antigen. The sample consisted of CD4+ T cells from PBMCs cultured with HCoV-OC43 spike peptides, taken after COVID-19 vaccination. This sample's subset: HCoV-OC43 spike overlapping peptide pool stimulation. The origin of the receptors is a human donor who received a COVID-19 vaccine.

The chain uses TRBV7-8 and TRBJ2-7; 8 positions agree with TRBD1. CDR3 length equals 15 residues. Germline V gene lookup returns CDR1 SGHVS and CDR2 FQNEAQ. Trimming took 1 base from V and 4 from J; bases not matched to a gene: 6. The CDR3: CASSLVRDRMYEQYV. The CDR3 coding sequence is TGTGCCAGCAGCTTAGTACGGGACAGGATGTACGAGCAGTACGTC.

In its sample, this clone was seen a few times. This chain uses TRBV5-1 with TRBJ2-1; 8 bases are shared with TRBD1. Germline-derived CDR1 and CDR2 are SGHRS and YFSETQ. Trimming cost V 0 bases and J 1 base; bases outside gene matches: 6. The CDR3 has 17 residues. The CDR3 reads CASSLGPQGASYNEQFF. CDR3 nucleotides: TGCGCCAGCAGCTTGGGTCCCCAGGGGGCGTCCTACAATGAGCAGTTCTTC.

V and J are TRBV5-6 and TRBJ2-7; 8 bases agree with TRBD1. Germline V gene sequence: CDR1 SGHDT, CDR2 YYEEEE. This CDR3 contains 13 residues. The trim removed 2 bases at V and 6 bases at J, leaving 4 bases unmatched. CDR3 loop: CASSFTGGGEQYV. The CDR3 DNA sequence: TGTGCCAGCAGCTTTACAGGGGGTGGCGAGCAGTACGTC.

The V call is TRBV28, the J call TRBJ1-2; D remains unclear. The ends were cut back, 3 bases at V and 3 bases at J, with 11 bases in the middle. The CDR3 is 14 residues long. Looked up from germline, CDR1 is MDHEN and CDR2 is SYDVKM. The DNA of the CDR3 is TGTGCCAGCAGTTTGCGGGTTCAGGACTATGGCTACACCTTC. Translated, it gives CASSLRVQDYGYTF.

The rearrangement links TRBV18 to TRBJ2-5, with D perhaps TRBD2 (6 bases). Germline V CDR1 and CDR2: KGHSH, LQKENI. This CDR3 spans 16 amino acids. V lost 0 bases and J 2 bases, leaving 13 bases between the germline ends. The CDR3 bases are TGTGCCAGCTCACCACCGGAGGCGGGGTTACAAGAGACCCAGTACTTC. This encodes CASSPPEAGLQETQYF.

This sequence joins TRBV5-1 and TRBJ2-5, with 7 positions matching TRBD1. Germline V lookup: CDR1 SGHRS, CDR2 YFSETQ. The J segment lost 1 base and the V segment lost 4 bases, leaving 4 bases of the junction unmatched. This CDR3 has 14 amino acids. The CDR3 sequence: CASSPTGIQETQYF. CDR3 sequence (DNA): TGCGCCAGCAGCCCGACAGGGATCCAAGAGACCCAGTACTTC.

This chain links TRBV24-1 with TRBJ2-2; TRBD1 is a possible D gene (5 bases). This CDR3 has 15 residues. V lost 7 bases and J lost 1, with 12 bases in between. Per germline, CDR1 KGHDR and CDR2 SFDVKD. CDR3 bases: TGTGCCACCAGCTCGCAAAGGGGGAACACCGGGGAGCTGTTTTTT. Translating it yields CATSSQRGNTGELFF.

The CDR3 here is CASSLNGQYEQYV. The CDR3 DNA is TGTGCCAGCAGCCTCAATGGCCAATACGAGCAGTACGTC. The gene calls are TRBV11-2 and TRBJ2-7; no reliable D call. V was clipped by 5 bases and J by 4 bases, with 12 bases between them. Germline CDR1 SGHAT, CDR2 FQNNGV. The CDR3 sequence is 13 residues long.

This chain uses TRBV5-1 with TRBJ2-7, with a weak D call TRBD1 (5 bases). The CDR3 is made up of 14 amino acids. The germline gives CDR1 SGHRS, CDR2 YFSETQ. V lost 0 bases, J lost 1 base, and 8 bases lay in between. CDR3 sequence: CASSLGPGSYEQYV. CDR3 nucleotides: TGCGCCAGCAGCTTGGGCCCAGGGTCCTACGAGCAGTACGTC.

This chain links TRBV7-2 with TRBJ1-1, with D tentatively TRBD1 (5 bases). V was cut by 1 base and J by 4 bases, with 7 bases left in between. The CDR3 contains 13 residues. Germline-derived CDR1 and CDR2 are SGHTA and FQGNSA. CDR3 in amino acids: CASSLVDSTEAFF. The CDR3 region has the DNA TGTGCCAGCAGCTTAGTAGACAGCACTGAAGCTTTCTTT. Full variable domain (missing parts from reference TRBV7-2 and TRBJ1-1): GAGVSQSPSNKVTEKGKDVELRCDPISGHTALYWYRQSLGQGLEFLIYFQGNSAPDKSGLPSDRFSAERTGGSVSTLTIQRTQQEDSAVYLCASSLVDSTEAFFGQGTRLTVV.

This chain links TRBV5-1 with TRBJ1-3; D remains unclear. The germline V gene encodes CDR1 SGHRS and CDR2 YFSETQ. Trimming left V 3 bases short and J 0 bases short, with 7 bases between. CDR3 size: 14 residues. The CDR3 loop is CASSSTLSGNTIYF. CDR3 nucleotide sequence: TGCGCCAGCAGCTCGACCCTCTCTGGAAACACCATATATTTT.

This clone showed up just once. The chain recombines TRBV19 with TRBJ2-3; 8 bases map to TRBD2. Per germline, CDR1 LNHDA and CDR2 SQIVND (reference sequence). CDR3 length: 13 residues. V gave up 7 bases and J gave up 5 bases; unmatched junction bases: 5. CDR3 loop: CASNSGAGDTQYF. The CDR3 nucleotides are TGTGCCAGTAATAGCGGGGCTGGAGATACGCAGTATTTT.

The V gene is TRBV10-2, the J gene TRBJ2-1; D is possibly TRBD1 (6 bases). Germline loops: CDR1 WSHSY, CDR2 SAAADI. Trimming left V 7 bases short and J 11 bases short, with 18 bases between. CDR3 length equals 13 residues. The CDR3 nucleotides are TGCGCCAGCATGCCCGGGACATTTATGAAGCAGTTCTTC. It specifies CASMPGTFMKQFF.

This chain uses TRBV30 with TRBJ1-4; D is uncertain. The germline V gene encodes CDR1 GTSNPN and CDR2 SVGIG (reference sequence). The CDR3 loop spans 14 amino acids. The V end lost 2 bases, the J end lost 3 bases, and 10 bases lay between the germline ends. This CDR3 is CAWSRGLANEKLFF. In DNA form, the CDR3 reads TGTGCCTGGAGTCGAGGGTTGGCTAATGAAAAACTGTTTTTT.

The rearrangement links TRBV5-1 to TRBJ2-3, with TRBD2 identical over 10 bases. The CDR3 is 19 residues long. The germline V gene has CDR1 SGHRS and CDR2 YFSETQ. Trimming cost V 3 bases and J 3 bases; bases outside gene matches: 16. The CDR3 sequence is CASSYRLAGASVSTDTQYF. CDR3 coding DNA: TGCGCCAGCAGCTACCGTCTAGCGGGGGCCTCTGTTTCTACAGATACGCAGTATTTT.

This clone was recorded once. The chain recombines TRBV9 with TRBJ2-1; no clear D. Per the germline V gene, CDR1 is SGDLS and CDR2 is YYNGEE. Between the trimmed V and J ends, which lost 6 bases and 0 bases, there was a span of 10 bases. CDR3 length: 14 amino acids. In nucleotides, the CDR3 is TGTGCCAGCACCTCACTGAGCTCCTACAATGAGCAGTTCTTC. It encodes CASTSLSSYNEQFF.

J is TRBJ2-7 and V is TRBV5-6; D may match TRBD1 or TRBD2 (6 bases each). The CDR3 totals 15 residues. The V gene's germline CDR1 is SGHDT and CDR2 YYEEEE. V gave up 5 bases and J gave up 4 bases, with 19 bases separating them. The chain's CDR3 is CASRKVSGAGYEQYV. The CDR3 nucleotides are TGTGCCAGCAGAAAGGTATCGGGGGCCGGTTACGAGCAGTACGTC.

The chain is built from TRBV7-8 and TRBJ1-2; 8 bases fit TRBD1. The V and J ends lost 5 bases and 0 bases, in that order; junction bases with no gene match: 2. The germline V gene has CDR1 SGHVS and CDR2 FQNEAQ. This CDR3 has 14 residues. The DNA of the CDR3 is TGTGCCAGCAGCCTGACAGGGGCTAACTATGGCTACACCTTC. Translation: CASSLTGANYGYTF. Combining the CDR3 with reference TRBV7-8 and TRBJ1-2 gives the whole variable domain GAGVSQSPRYKVAKRGQDVALRCDPISGHVSLFWYQQALGQGPEFLTYFQNEAQLDKSGLPSDRFFAERPEGSVSTLKIQRTQQEDSAVYLCASSLTGANYGYTFGSGTRLTVV.

The rearrangement joins TRBV5-4 to TRBJ1-2; a weak D match, TRBD1 (6 bases). Trimming left V 2 bases short and J 8 bases short, with 13 bases between. The CDR3 is 13 residues long. Looked up from germline, CDR1 is SGHNT and CDR2 is YYREEE (reference sequence). For the CDR3, the DNA is TGTGCCAGCAGCTTCGAACAGAGGGGGGGCTACACCTTC. Protein sequence: CASSFEQRGGYTF.

This sequence joins TRBV3-1 (or the pseudogene TRBV3-2) and TRBJ2-1, with D unresolved. The CDR3 spans 13 residues. The germline V and J ends were trimmed by 2 bases and 10 bases, with 12 bases remaining between them. Germline V gene data show CDR1 as LGHDT and CDR2 as YNNKEL (reference sequence). The CDR3 DNA sequence: TGTGCCAGCAGCCAACGGGCCCAAGGGGAGCAGTTCTTC. Encoded protein: CASSQRAQGEQFF.

This clone appeared once. V gene TRBV6-5 combines with J gene TRBJ1-4, with a tentative D call TRBD1 (6 bases). The CDR3 loop spans 16 amino acids. Germline CDR1 MNHEY, CDR2 SVGAGI. Trimming took off 0 bases at V and 5 bases at J, with 13 bases between the two ends. The CDR3 is CASSYSWTADNEKLFF. The CDR3 DNA follows: TGTGCCAGCAGTTACTCGTGGACAGCAGACAATGAAAAACTGTTTTTT.

This chain links TRBV5-1 with TRBJ1-6; perhaps TRBD1 as D (5 bases). The germline gives CDR1 SGHRS, CDR2 YFSETQ. V dropped 5 bases and J dropped 7 bases, with 16 bases sitting between them. The CDR3 has 15 residues. CDR3 nucleotides: TGCGCCAGCAGAGTGACGGAGGGGAAGAATTCACCCCTCCACTTT. Residues: CASRVTEGKNSPLHF.

The rearrangement joins TRBV29-1 to TRBJ1-2; a weak D match, TRBD1 (5 bases). CDR3 size: 13 residues. V was shortened by 7 bases and J by 1 base, with 13 bases between the two germline ends. Germline V gives CDR1 SQVTM, CDR2 ANQGSEA. The CDR3, as DNA: TGCAGCGCCCTAGGACAACTTAACTATGGCTACACCTTC. It translates to CSALGQLNYGYTF.

The chain has TRBV9 and TRBJ2-2; either TRBD1 or TRBD2 may supply D (5 bases each). This CDR3 spans 14 amino acids. Germline V gives CDR1 SGDLS, CDR2 YYNGEE. The germline V and J ends were trimmed by 4 bases and 4 bases, with 11 bases remaining between them. The CDR3 spells CASSPHGGTGELFF. CDR3 DNA: TGTGCCAGCAGCCCACATGGGGGCACCGGGGAGCTGTTTTTT.

CDR3 nucleotide sequence: TGTGCCAGCAGTTTATCGAGGACTGAAGCTTTCTTT. The encoded protein is CASSLSRTEAFF. V is TRBV28 and J is TRBJ1-1; no reliable D call. Germline-derived CDR1 and CDR2 are MDHEN and SYDVKM. The CDR3 is made up of 12 amino acids. V lost 1 base and J lost 5, with 5 bases in between.

The sample holds a few counts of this clone. The V gene is TRBV4-1, the J gene TRBJ2-1; 8 bases are shared with TRBD2. The germline CDR1 and CDR2 sequences are MGHRA and YSYEKL. The CDR3 covers 15 residues. V shed 4 bases, J shed 6 bases, and the junction held 8 bases outside the gene matches. The CDR3 DNA is TGCGCCAGCAGCCCTCCCGGGACTAGGGTCAATGAGCAGTTCTTC. Translating it yields CASSPPGTRVNEQFF.